These 32 T cell receptor beta chains were sequenced from one sample in a study of T cells in Graves' hyperthyroidism and ophthalmopathy. Using RNA transcripts as the source, TCR beta CDR3 regions were amplified. An initial round of RT-PCR targeting the TCR CDR3 relied on the HTBI primer set. Each CDR3 protein is one row after TCRdb ran MiXCR on the multiplex PCR reads. This table has 310,000 or so distinct CDR3 sequences, 15% to 20% appearing once. The specimen was blood. These TCRs come from a woman between 55 and 75 years old with Graves' ophthalmopathy.

This rearrangement joins TRBV5-1 to TRBJ1-1, with 7 bases fitting TRBD1. Germline trimming cut 4 bases from V and 4 bases from J; bases unmatched to any gene: 10. Germline assignment: CDR1 SGHRS and CDR2 YFSETQ. The CDR3 extends over 15 amino acids. The CDR3 region is CASSRYRDSSTEAFF. In nucleotides, the CDR3 is TGCGCCAGCAGCCGATACCGGGACAGTTCCACTGAAGCTTTCTTT.

This clonotype was counted a few times. J is TRBJ2-3 and V is TRBV29-1; D could derive from TRBD1 or TRBD2 (8 bases each). This CDR3 spans 17 amino acids. V was clipped by 1 base and J by 8 bases, with 25 bases between them. Per germline, CDR1 SQVTM and CDR2 ANQGSEA. CDR3 amino acids: CSVEAHPGQGAGGTQYF. In nucleotides, the CDR3 is TGCAGCGTTGAAGCCCACCCTGGACAGGGTGCGGGGGGTACGCAGTATTTT.

This clonotype was observed many times. The chain recombines TRBV18 with TRBJ1-1; D may be TRBD1 (5 bases). Trimming cost V 0 bases and J 5 bases, with 13 bases left between them. The CDR3 is 15 residues long. From germline, CDR1 is KGHSH and CDR2 LQKENI. CDR3 sequence: CASSPPEGRITEAFF. Here the CDR3 DNA reads TGTGCCAGCTCACCACCGGAGGGGAGGATAACTGAAGCTTTCTTT.

This clonotype came up many times. The V gene is TRBV10-1, the J gene TRBJ1-1; 10 bases fit TRBD1. This CDR3 comprises 13 residues. V gave up 5 bases and J gave up 5 bases; unmatched junction bases: 2. The germline V gene has CDR1 WNHNN and CDR2 SYGVQD (reference sequence). The CDR3 spells CASSKDRGTEAFF. Written as DNA, the CDR3 is TGCGCCAGCAGTAAGGACAGGGGGACTGAAGCTTTCTTT.

The chain employs TRBV6-2 or TRBV6-3 and TRBJ1-2; TRBD1 might be the D (6 bases). This CDR3 spans 13 amino acids. Trimming removed 6 bases at V and 5 bases at J, with 13 bases between. Germline loops: CDR1 MNHEY, CDR2 SVGEGT. CDR3 amino acids: CASSRNTGYGYTF. CDR3 in DNA: TGTGCCAGCAGCAGAAATACAGGGTATGGCTACACCTTC.

This clonotype was recorded at least ten times. The chain joins TRBV30 to TRBJ2-3; D is perhaps TRBD1 (6 bases). The CDR3 sequence is 15 residues long. Per the germline V gene, CDR1 is GTSNPN and CDR2 is SVGIG (reference sequence). Trimming cost V 4 bases and J 0 bases, with 14 bases left between them. The CDR3 DNA follows: TGTGCCTGGACACAGGGATTCTCTAGCACAGATACGCAGTATTTT. This gives the protein CAWTQGFSSTDTQYF.

The J gene is TRBJ1-5, the V gene TRBV7-2, with D possibly TRBD1 on 6 matching bases. Germline CDR1 is SGHTA and CDR2 is FQGNSA. The CDR3 has 16 amino acids. V lost 1 base to trimming and J lost 2 bases, with 12 bases between them. The CDR3 protein is CASSLDGGLGNQPQHF. DNA for the CDR3: TGTGCCAGCAGCTTAGACGGGGGGCTCGGCAATCAGCCCCAGCATTTT.

The chain links TRBV7-3 to TRBJ2-5; 9 nucleotides align to TRBD1. The ends lost 6 bases at V and 4 bases at J; junction bases unmatched: 6. The CDR3 length is 14 residues. The germline CDR1 and CDR2 sequences are SGHTA and FQGTGA. The CDR3 coding sequence is TGTGCCAGCAGAAAAGGGACAGGGCGAGAGACCCAGTACTTC. Encoded protein: CASRKGTGRETQYF.

This clonotype was counted many times. V is TRBV18 and J is TRBJ2-7, with no clear D. The CDR3 has 14 residues. Between the trimmed V and J ends, which lost 0 bases and 4 bases, there was a span of 10 bases. CDR1 and CDR2 (germline): KGHSH, LQKENI. The CDR3: CASSPPNRPYEQYF. In DNA, the CDR3 is TGTGCCAGCTCACCACCAAACAGACCATACGAGCAGTACTTC.

This clonotype was observed at least ten times. This chain links TRBV29-1 with TRBJ1-2, with 10 positions matching TRBD1. CDR1 and CDR2 from the germline V gene are SQVTM and ANQGSEA. The CDR3 extends over 12 amino acids. After removal of 8 bases from V and 7 bases from J, the junction contained 7 bases not matched to a gene. DNA for the CDR3: TGCAGCACAGGACAGGGGGGAGGTGGCTACACCTTC. This sequence encodes CSTGQGGGGYTF. Using reference TRBV29-1 and TRBJ1-2 for the parts outside the CDR3, the full variable domain is SAVISQKPSRDICQRGTSLTIQCQVDSQVTMMFWYRQQPGQSLTLIATANQGSEATYESGFVIDKFPISRPNLTFSTLTVSNMSPEDSSIYLCSTGQGGGGYTFGSGTRLTVV.

This clonotype was picked up many times. This chain uses TRBV5-1 with TRBJ2-1; 7 bases are shared with TRBD2. Germline-derived CDR1 and CDR2 are SGHRS and YFSETQ. The CDR3 length is 14 residues. J lost 7 bases, V lost 0 bases, and 4 bases had no gene match. The chain's CDR3 is CASSLATSDNEQFF. CDR3 nucleotide sequence: TGCGCCAGCAGCTTGGCCACTAGCGATAATGAGCAGTTCTTC. The full variable domain, with the rest looked up from reference TRBV5-1 and TRBJ2-1, is KAGVTQTPRYLIKTRGQQVTLSCSPISGHRSVSWYQQTPGQGLQFLFEYFSETQRNKGNFPGRFSGRQFSNSRSEMNVSTLELGDSALYLCASSLATSDNEQFFGPGTRLTVL.

This clonotype appeared a few times. A much larger clone sits a single nucleotide away, making a read error possible. The rearrangement uses TRBV12-3 or TRBV12-4 and TRBJ1-5; D gene unclear. The ends were cut back, 10 bases at V and 6 bases at J, with 19 bases in the middle. This CDR3 comprises 14 residues. CDR3 region: CANSLANLGQPQHF. For the CDR3, the DNA is TGTGCCAACAGCCTCGCAAACCTTGGTCAGCCCCAGCATTTT.

This clonotype showed up many times. This chain connects TRBV5-4 to TRBJ1-2; 9 positions match TRBD1. Unmatched junction bases numbered 7, after V lost 4 bases and J lost 0 bases. CDR1 is SGHNT and CDR2 is YYREEE in the germline V gene (reference sequence). The CDR3 length is 16 residues. CDR3 DNA sequence: TGTGCCAGCAGCAAAGGGACAGGGTCTTCTAACTATGGCTACACCTTC. Translating it yields CASSKGTGSSNYGYTF.

This clonotype was counted many times. The rearrangement links TRBV7-3 to TRBJ2-3, with 8 bases identical to TRBD1. The V gene's germline CDR1 is SGHTA and CDR2 FQGTGA. The CDR3 runs 15 residues. V lost 5 bases to trimming and J lost 3 bases; unmatched junction nucleotides: 7. CDR3 loop: CASSVHRGRTDTQYF. The CDR3 nucleotides are TGTGCCAGCAGCGTGCACAGGGGGAGGACAGATACGCAGTATTTT. The full variable domain, rest sourced from reference TRBV7-3 and TRBJ2-3, is GAGVSQTPSNKVTEKGKYVELRCDPISGHTALYWYRQSLGQGPEFLIYFQGTGAADDSGLPNDRFFAVRPEGSVSTLKIQRTERGDSAVYLCASSVHRGRTDTQYFGPGTRLTVL.

In this sample, this clonotype turned up many times. CDR3 amino acids: CASSSTAGTGGLYTEAFF. CDR3 DNA sequence: TGCGCCAGCAGCTCGACTGCGGGAACAGGAGGCCTGTACACTGAAGCTTTCTTT. The rearrangement links TRBV5-1 to TRBJ1-1, with a possible D match to TRBD1 (5 bases). Germline lookup yields CDR1 SGHRS and CDR2 YFSETQ. With 3 bases removed from V and 3 bases from J, the gap between germline ends came to 24 bases. This CDR3 region has 18 residues. The entire variable domain, with the rest obtained from reference TRBV5-1 and TRBJ1-1, is as follows: KAGVTQTPRYLIKTRGQQVTLSCSPISGHRSVSWYQQTPGQGLQFLFEYFSETQRNKGNFPGRFSGRQFSNSRSEMNVSTLELGDSALYLCASSSTAGTGGLYTEAFFGQGTRLTVV.

This clonotype was seen a handful of times. V is TRBV12-3 or TRBV12-4 and J is TRBJ2-5; 7 nucleotides align to TRBD1. V was clipped by 4 bases and J by 4 bases; unmatched bases: 6. The CDR3 has 14 amino acids. CDR3: CASSYRQGGETQYF. As DNA, the CDR3 is TGTGCCAGCAGTTACCGACAGGGTGGAGAGACCCAGTACTTC.

A few counts support this clonotype. V and J are TRBV30 and TRBJ1-4; the D is unclear. Germline CDR1 and CDR2: GTSNPN and SVGIG (reference sequence). Trimming left V 1 base short and J 7 bases short, with 13 bases between. The CDR3 covers 14 residues. The CDR3, as DNA: TGTGCCTGGAGTGAAGGCCTCCTGGGTGAAAAACTGTTTTTT. Amino acid sequence: CAWSEGLLGEKLFF. Variable domain in full (rest from reference TRBV30 and TRBJ1-4): SQTIHQWPATLVQPVGSPLSLECTVEGTSNPNLYWYRQAAGRGLQLLFYSVGIGQISSEVPQNLSASRPQDRQFILSSKKLLLSDSGFYLCAWSEGLLGEKLFFGSGTQLSVL.

This clonotype was seen ten or more times. V usage is TRBV7-2 and J usage is TRBJ2-7, with 10 bases that match TRBD1. Per the germline V gene, CDR1 is SGHTA and CDR2 is FQGNSA. With 4 bases clipped from V and 0 bases from J, the junction kept 9 bases outside the gene matches. CDR3 length equals 17 residues. The DNA of the CDR3 is TGTGCCAGCAGCTACCGGGTGGGACAGGGGTTCTCCTACGAGCAGTACTTC. Amino acid sequence: CASSYRVGQGFSYEQYF.

This clonotype was seen only a few times. The CDR3: CASEYDGGGLAGGDEQYF. The CDR3 coding sequence is TGTGCCAGCGAATATGATGGTGGGGGGCTAGCGGGAGGCGACGAGCAGTACTTC. The rearrangement uses TRBV5-4 and TRBJ2-7, with 11 bases lining up with TRBD2. With V trimmed by 7 bases and J by 5 bases, 20 bases remained unmatched. CDR1 and CDR2 from the germline V gene are SGHNT and YYREEE (reference sequence). This CDR3 region has 18 residues.

This clonotype has a handful of counts. The chain couples TRBV28 to TRBJ1-6; no firm D call. There are 11 residues in the CDR3. CDR1 and CDR2 from the germline V gene are MDHEN and SYDVKM. The V and J ends lost 8 bases and 17 bases respectively, with 16 bases between them. CDR3 sequence: CASRKSGSIHF. The CDR3 DNA sequence: TGTGCCAGCCGAAAATCCGGGTCCATCCACTTT.

This clonotype was recorded a few times. The rearrangement joins TRBV6-1 to TRBJ1-6; tentative D call: TRBD1 (5 bases). In germline, CDR1 is MNHNS, CDR2 SASEGT. Trimming cost V 7 bases and J 10 bases, with 14 bases left between them. The length of the CDR3 is 13 residues. DNA of the CDR3: TGTGCCAGCAAACTAATGGGGGTATCACCCCTCCACTTT. Translated: CASKLMGVSPLHF.

This clonotype was picked up a small number of times. The chain employs TRBV4-1 and TRBJ2-7; D might be TRBD1 or TRBD2, each matching 6 bases. Trimming shortened V by 7 bases and J by 5 bases, and 27 bases separated the two germline ends. The CDR3 is 17 residues long. The germline CDR1 and CDR2 sequences are MGHRA and YSYEKL. The CDR3 sequence: CASTRGSRWGALDEQYF. The CDR3 DNA sequence: TGCGCCAGCACCCGGGGCTCAAGATGGGGGGCGCTGGACGAGCAGTACTTC.

DNA for the CDR3: TGTGCCAGCAGTTCTCCGGGACGGACCACCGGGGAGCTGTTTTTT. This sequence encodes CASSSPGRTTGELFF. This rearrangement joins TRBV28 to TRBJ2-2; D tentatively fits TRBD1 or TRBD2 (5 bases each). V gave up 4 bases and J gave up 4 bases, with 13 bases separating them. Germline loops: CDR1 MDHEN, CDR2 SYDVKM. The CDR3 runs 15 residues.

This clonotype has only one observation. This may arise from a read error, as a much more abundant clone is one base away. The chain uses TRBV4-2 and TRBJ2-1; 7 nucleotides line up with TRBD2. Per germline, CDR1 LGHNA and CDR2 YNFKEQ. The CDR3 covers 15 residues. In DNA form, the CDR3 reads TGTGCCGGCAGCCAAATGGCGGGGGAAGGCAATGAGCAGTTCTTC. Translation gives CAGSQMAGEGNEQFF.

The chain links TRBV5-1 to TRBJ2-1, with D unresolved. V was shortened by 0 bases and J by 1 base, with 14 bases between the two germline ends. Per germline, CDR1 SGHRS and CDR2 YFSETQ. This CDR3 has 17 amino acids. The CDR3: CASSLVVVPGSYNEQFF. The CDR3 DNA follows: TGCGCCAGCAGCTTGGTAGTAGTCCCCGGGTCCTACAATGAGCAGTTCTTC.

In this sample, this clonotype turned up many times. The chain combines TRBV7-9 with TRBJ2-7; D may be TRBD1 (5 bases). CDR1 SEHNR and CDR2 FQNEAQ come from the germline V gene (reference sequence). The CDR3 contains 13 residues. V lost 5 bases and J lost 3, with 11 bases in between. DNA for the CDR3: TGTGCCAGCAGCCTGACAGTTCGCTACGAGCAGTACTTC. Its protein is CASSLTVRYEQYF.

The V gene is TRBV7-9, the J gene TRBJ1-1, with a tentative D call TRBD1 (5 bases). The CDR3 consists of 15 residues. The V gene's germline CDR1 is SEHNR and CDR2 FQNEAQ (reference sequence). The V gene lost 5 bases and the J gene lost 2 bases, with 15 bases spanning the gap. The CDR3 DNA reads TGTGCCAGCAGCAGCCTGGGAGGGGTTAACACTGAAGCTTTCTTT. It yields the protein CASSSLGGVNTEAFF.

This clonotype was recorded many times. This sequence joins TRBV6-1 and TRBJ2-3, with 16 bases lining up with TRBD2. The junction had 8 bases not matched to a gene; V was cut back by 6 bases and J by 5 bases. Germline lookup yields CDR1 MNHNS and CDR2 SASEGT. CDR3 size: 17 residues. The CDR3 DNA sequence: TGTGCCAGCAGCGGGACTAGCGGGAGGGCAAAAAAAGATACGCAGTATTTT. Translating it yields CASSGTSGRAKKDTQYF.

The chain links TRBV30 to TRBJ2-3; 10 nucleotides line up with TRBD2. This CDR3 has 14 amino acids. Germline assignment: CDR1 GTSNPN and CDR2 SVGIG (reference sequence). Germline trimming cut 5 bases from V and 4 bases from J; bases unmatched to any gene: 6. CDR3 bases: TGTGCCTGGGCTAGCGGGAGTCTACCAGATACGCAGTATTTT. Its translation: CAWASGSLPDTQYF. The full variable domain, its missing parts supplied by reference TRBV30 and TRBJ2-3, is SQTIHQWPATLVQPVGSPLSLECTVEGTSNPNLYWYRQAAGRGLQLLFYSVGIGQISSEVPQNLSASRPQDRQFILSSKKLLLSDSGFYLCAWASGSLPDTQYFGPGTRLTVL.

This clonotype occurred many times. The J gene is TRBJ2-2, the V gene TRBV11-2; no clear D gene. The V and J ends lost 2 bases and 3 bases respectively, with 4 bases between them. From germline, CDR1 is SGHAT and CDR2 FQNNGV. This CDR3 has 13 amino acids. For the CDR3, the DNA is TGTGCCAGCAGCTTATTATACACCGGGGAGCTGTTTTTT. It yields the protein CASSLLYTGELFF.

This clonotype was counted many times. The rearrangement joins TRBV27 to TRBJ2-1; TRBD2 might be the D (6 bases). V shed 3 bases and J shed 2 bases, with 8 bases lying between them. CDR3 size: 14 residues. Per the germline V gene, CDR1 is MNHEY and CDR2 is SMNVEV (reference sequence). CDR3 amino acids: CASSFGGAYNEQFF. CDR3 nucleotide sequence: TGTGCCAGCAGTTTTGGCGGGGCCTACAATGAGCAGTTCTTC.

This clonotype appeared a few times. The chain combines TRBV6-2 or TRBV6-3 with TRBJ2-1; maybe TRBD2 (6 bases). The CDR3 extends over 15 amino acids. Germline V gene data show CDR1 as MNHEY and CDR2 as SVGEGT. Between the trimmed V and J ends, which lost 4 bases and 8 bases, there was a span of 18 bases. CDR3 protein: CASSSQAGRRYEQFF. The DNA for the CDR3 is TGTGCCAGCAGTTCCCAGGCGGGGAGGAGATATGAGCAGTTCTTC.